Listed here are 8 T cell receptor beta chains from one sample, sequenced in a study of molecular identifiers for immune sequencing clone quantification. TCRdb called the PCR reads again in MiXCR, with one record for every CDR3 protein. Of roughly 24,000 distinct CDR3 sequences in the sample, approximately 17% were seen once. The sequenced sample consisted of naive CD8+ T cells from blood, with Jurkat cell RNA spiked in. Regarding subset: FACS-sorted CD8+CD4-CCR7+CD45RA+ naive T cells. These receptors originate from a human donor in good health. Some libraries in this study had Jurkat cell RNA spiked in.

At least ten counts were recorded for this clonotype. The chain has TRBV7-9 and TRBJ2-3; tentatively, D is TRBD1 (5 bases). The V end was cut by 3 bases, the J end by 0 bases, with 16 bases between. Germline V gene sequence: CDR1 SEHNR, CDR2 FQNEAQ (reference sequence). This CDR3 spans 17 amino acids. CDR3 bases: TGTGCCAGCAGCTTCAGTTGGGGCGGAACTAGCACAGATACGCAGTATTTT. Protein: CASSFSWGGTSTDTQYF.

The chain recombines TRBV3-1 with TRBJ2-1; D is uncertain. The CDR3 length is 15 residues. The germline V and J ends were trimmed by 4 bases and 8 bases, with 18 bases remaining between them. Germline lookup yields CDR1 LGHDT and CDR2 YNNKEL (reference sequence). DNA of the CDR3: TGTGCCAGCAGCCCTACGAGTCTGCCGGATGATGAGCAGTTCTTC. It encodes CASSPTSLPDDEQFF.

This clonotype came up many times. CDR3 in amino acids: CASSEAGSQGQETQYF. Written as DNA, the CDR3 is TGTGCCAGCAGTGAGGCGGGTTCCCAGGGCCAAGAGACCCAGTACTTC. This sequence joins TRBV2 and TRBJ2-5, with D perhaps assigned TRBD1 or TRBD2 (5 bases each). Trimming left V 3 bases short and J 1 base short, with 15 bases between. CDR1 and CDR2 (germline): SNHLY, FYNNEI. The CDR3 consists of 16 residues.

The chain uses TRBV5-1 and TRBJ1-5; D is possibly TRBD1 (5 bases). The germline V gene has CDR1 SGHRS and CDR2 YFSETQ. The CDR3 loop spans 17 amino acids. The ends were cut back, 7 bases at V and 3 bases at J, with 23 bases in the middle. Here the CDR3 reads CASPEGRGKDFNQPQHF. DNA for the CDR3: TGCGCCAGCCCCGAGGGAAGGGGCAAAGACTTCAATCAGCCCCAGCATTTT.

This clonotype was found many times. The rearrangement uses TRBV7-6 and TRBJ2-7, with unresolved D. The CDR3 consists of 13 residues. Germline V lookup: CDR1 SGHVS, CDR2 FNYEAQ. The V and J ends lost 0 bases and 3 bases respectively, with 6 bases between them. The CDR3 nucleotides are TGTGCCAGCAGCTTAGCGTTGAGCTACGAGCAGTACTTC. Translating gives CASSLALSYEQYF.

This clonotype came up many times. V is TRBV25-1 and J is TRBJ2-5; D is unclear. The length of the CDR3 is 10 residues. CDR1 and CDR2 from the germline V gene are MGHDK and SYGVNS. Trimming removed 2 bases at V and 5 bases at J, with 0 bases between. CDR3 amino acids: CASSEETQYF. The DNA of the CDR3 is TGTGCCAGCAGTGAAGAGACCCAGTACTTC.

This clonotype appeared many times. The chain is built from TRBV12-5 and TRBJ1-4; D is unresolved. Trimming took 4 bases from V and 7 from J, leaving 13 bases between them. Germline CDR1 LGHNT, CDR2 FRNRAP. CDR3 length equals 14 residues. This CDR3 reads CASGSWGDGEKLFF. CDR3 DNA sequence: TGTGCTAGTGGTTCCTGGGGTGACGGTGAAAAACTGTTTTTT.

Note on this clonotype: This may come from a read error, since a much larger clone is one base off. The CDR3 loop reads CASSEWEEGAQETQYF. CDR3 in DNA: TGTGCCAGCAGTGAATGGGAGGAGGGCGCTCAAGAGACCCAGTACTTC. The chain recombines TRBV25-1 with TRBJ2-5; possibly TRBD2 for D (6 bases). The CDR3 runs 16 residues. Trimming left V 1 base short and J 2 bases short, with 14 bases between. Looked up from germline, CDR1 is MGHDK and CDR2 is SYGVNS.